Each of the 23 T cell receptor beta chains below was sequenced from the same sample in a study of spatial heterogeneity in lung cancer. Stated time point: sample taken at primary tumor resection. Whole RNA obtained from tumor, nontumor lung or frozen PBMC underwent sequencing without sorting. One entry per CDR3 protein, called by TCRdb with MiXCR from the 5' RACE reads. The repertoire holds roughly 48,000 distinct CDR3 sequences, roughly 5.2% seen once, with roughly 11% in the top ten. The sample consisted of PBMCs, taken at surgery. The receptors come from a male donor with early-stage non-small cell lung cancer.

This chain links TRBV5-8 with TRBJ1-6, with 7 nucleotides matching TRBD1. The CDR3 sequence is 15 residues long. Germline-derived CDR1 and CDR2 are SGHTS and YDEGEE. The V and J ends lost 1 base and 7 bases, in that order; junction bases with no gene match: 5. The CDR3 DNA is TGTGCCAGCAGCTTGAGGGGGCTTGACAATTCACCCCTCCACTTT. Its translation: CASSLRGLDNSPLHF. The variable domain in full, completed from reference TRBV5-8 and TRBJ1-6, reads EAGVTQSPTHLIKTRGQQATLRCSPISGHTSVYWYQQALGLGLQFLLWYDEGEERNRGNFPPRFSGRQFPNYSSELNVNALELEDSALYLCASSLRGLDNSPLHFGNGTRLTVT.

This clonotype occurred many times. The chain uses TRBV10-3 and TRBJ1-4; unclear D gene. Trimming left V 11 bases short and J 3 bases short, with 10 bases between. The germline gives CDR1 ENHRY, CDR2 SYGVKD. There are 12 residues in the CDR3. Here the CDR3 reads CAVRGPNEKLFF. The CDR3 nucleotides are TGTGCCGTTCGGGGTCCTAATGAAAAACTGTTTTTT.

This clonotype was counted many times. The chain couples TRBV19 to TRBJ2-1; D unclear. The germline gives CDR1 LNHDA, CDR2 SQIVND (reference sequence). The CDR3 length is 15 residues. V lost 6 bases and J lost 5, with 17 bases in between. This CDR3 is CASSPTPYPNNEQFF. The CDR3 DNA is TGTGCCAGTAGCCCTACACCCTACCCTAACAATGAGCAGTTCTTC.

This clonotype was recorded many times. The genes are TRBV7-2 and TRBJ1-1; D possibly corresponds to TRBD1 (5 bases). In germline, CDR1 is SGHTA, CDR2 FQGNSA. The CDR3 totals 17 residues. V was cut by 1 base and J by 0 bases, with 15 bases left in between. CDR3 region: CASSLVDIYGMNTEAFF. The CDR3 coding sequence is TGTGCCAGCAGCTTAGTGGACATCTATGGGATGAACACTGAAGCTTTCTTT.

This clonotype has a count of ten or more. The chain carries TRBV27 and TRBJ2-1; 7 positions match TRBD2. Germline loops: CDR1 MNHEY, CDR2 SMNVEV (reference sequence). The V and J ends lost 0 bases and 7 bases, in that order; junction bases with no gene match: 0. The CDR3 sequence is 13 residues long. CDR3 DNA: TGTGCCAGCAGTTTATCGGGAGGGAATGAGCAGTTCTTC. Translating gives CASSLSGGNEQFF.

This clonotype was seen repeatedly, ten times or more. V is TRBV15 and J is TRBJ1-2; D is unresolved. Germline CDR1 reads LNHNV; CDR2 reads YYDKDF (reference sequence). The CDR3 sequence is 14 residues long. With 5 bases removed from V and 8 bases from J, the gap between germline ends came to 18 bases. The CDR3 loop reads CATSPGGGSRGYTF. CDR3 bases: TGTGCCACCAGCCCCGGTGGTGGGTCCAGGGGCTACACCTTC.

In its sample, this clonotype was seen many times. The chain links TRBV7-9 to TRBJ2-7; TRBD2 agrees at 9 bases. The ends lost 6 bases at V and 1 base at J; junction bases unmatched: 19. This CDR3 has 19 amino acids. CDR1 is SEHNR and CDR2 is FQNEAQ in the germline V gene (reference sequence). In nucleotides, the CDR3 is TGTGCCAGCAGTTTTTTGGGACCGGTGACTAGCGGCCTATCCTACGAGCAGTACTTC. It encodes CASSFLGPVTSGLSYEQYF. Combining the CDR3 with reference TRBV7-9 and TRBJ2-7 gives the whole variable domain DTGVSQNPRHKITKRGQNVTFRCDPISEHNRLYWYRQTLGQGPEFLTYFQNEAQLEKSRLLSDRFSAERPKGSFSTLEIQRTEQGDSAMYLCASSFLGPVTSGLSYEQYFGPGTRLTVT.

This clonotype was detected ten times or more. The chain couples TRBV6-1 to TRBJ2-1, with 10 bases fitting TRBD2. Germline CDR1 reads MNHNS; CDR2 reads SASEGT. V lost 6 bases, J lost 7 bases, and 6 bases stayed unmatched. The CDR3 contains 14 residues. The CDR3 nucleotides read TGTGCCAGCAGCGACGGACTAGCGGTAAATGAGCAGTTCTTC. The encoded protein is CASSDGLAVNEQFF.

This clonotype was counted at least ten times. This chain links TRBV20-1 with TRBJ1-2; D is uncertain. The ends were cut back, 3 bases at V and 2 bases at J, with 10 bases in the middle. The CDR3 extends over 13 amino acids. Per the germline V gene, CDR1 is DFQATT and CDR2 is SNEGSKA (reference sequence). The CDR3 DNA sequence: TGCAGTGCTAGGGAAGACTCGAACTATGGCTACACCTTC. This encodes CSAREDSNYGYTF.

The sample holds many counts of this clonotype. This CDR3 reads CASSGEASGYTF. The CDR3 nucleotides are TGTGCCAGCTCCGGGGAAGCTAGTGGCTACACCTTC. The J gene is TRBJ1-2, the V gene TRBV18; D not resolved. This CDR3 contains 12 residues. The ends were cut back, 6 bases at V and 7 bases at J, with 12 bases in the middle. Germline lookup yields CDR1 KGHSH and CDR2 LQKENI. Filled out from reference TRBV18 and TRBJ1-2, the complete variable domain reads NAGVMQNPRHLVRRRGQEARLRCSPMKGHSHVYWYRQLPEEGLKFMVYLQKENIIDESGMPKERFSAEFPKEGPSILRIQQVVRGDSAAYFCASSGEASGYTFGSGTRLTVV.

There are a few counts of this clonotype. CDR3 nucleotides: TGTGCCAGCAGTGGACAGAGGAACACTGAAGCTTTCTTT. Its protein product is CASSGQRNTEAFF. This rearrangement joins TRBV6-1 to TRBJ1-1, with TRBD1 as a possible D gene (5 bases). The CDR3 sequence is 13 residues long. The V end was cut by 4 bases, the J end by 1 base, with 7 bases between. In germline, CDR1 is MNHNS, CDR2 SASEGT.

This clonotype was recorded many times. The genes are TRBV4-1 and TRBJ1-4; 7 nucleotides match TRBD1. V dropped 1 base and J dropped 7; count of bases not matched to a gene: 6. This CDR3 has 15 amino acids. Germline CDR1 is MGHRA and CDR2 is YSYEKL. CDR3 protein: CASSQVRGPAEKLFF. CDR3 DNA sequence: TGCGCCAGCAGCCAAGTAAGGGGGCCAGCTGAAAAACTGTTTTTT.

This clonotype occurred many times. The gene calls are TRBV12-3 or TRBV12-4 and TRBJ2-1, with TRBD2 identical over 7 bases. The CDR3 covers 14 residues. V lost 7 bases to trimming and J lost 2 bases; unmatched junction nucleotides: 5. The CDR3 region is CASTSRETYNEQFF. As DNA, the CDR3 is TGTGCCAGCACTTCGCGGGAGACCTACAATGAGCAGTTCTTC.

The rearrangement joins TRBV20-1 to TRBJ2-1; D is uncertain. The V end was cut by 3 bases, the J end by 8 bases, with 5 bases between. Germline-derived CDR1 and CDR2 are DFQATT and SNEGSKA (reference sequence). CDR3 length: 10 residues. CDR3 sequence reads: CSASWYEQFF. The CDR3 DNA follows: TGCAGTGCTAGTTGGTATGAGCAGTTCTTC.

This clonotype was recorded many times. CDR3 region: CASSVSSSTGPYEQYF. The CDR3, as DNA: TGTGCCAGCAGCGTGTCGAGCTCGACCGGCCCCTACGAGCAGTACTTC. V gene TRBV4-2 combines with J gene TRBJ2-7, with no clear D. Germline CDR1 is LGHNA and CDR2 is YNFKEQ. This CDR3 region has 16 residues. V was trimmed by 5 bases and J by 2 bases, leaving 19 bases between them.

This clonotype was seen many times. CDR3 sequence (DNA): TGTGCCTGGATACAGGGCGTGAGCTACACCTTC. This codes for CAWIQGVSYTF. The chain recombines TRBV30 with TRBJ1-2; perhaps TRBD1 as D (6 bases). Trimming left V 4 bases short and J 9 bases short, with 12 bases between. The CDR3 spans 11 residues. The germline gives CDR1 GTSNPN, CDR2 SVGIG (reference sequence).

This clonotype was seen at least ten times. This rearrangement joins TRBV5-1 to TRBJ2-2; 9 bases are a match to TRBD1. V trimming: 0 bases; J trimming: 4 bases; junction bases outside the gene matches: 4. The CDR3 is made up of 16 amino acids. Per the germline V gene, CDR1 is SGHRS and CDR2 is YFSETQ. CDR3 residues: CASSLVQGASTGELFF. CDR3 nucleotides: TGCGCCAGCAGCTTGGTACAGGGGGCGAGCACCGGGGAGCTGTTTTTT. Drawing the rest from reference TRBV5-1 and TRBJ2-2, the complete variable domain is KAGVTQTPRYLIKTRGQQVTLSCSPISGHRSVSWYQQTPGQGLQFLFEYFSETQRNKGNFPGRFSGRQFSNSRSEMNVSTLELGDSALYLCASSLVQGASTGELFFGEGSRLTVL.

This clonotype has ten or more counts. The chain joins TRBV24-1 to TRBJ2-1; 11 nucleotides line up with TRBD2. The CDR3 length is 16 residues. The V and J ends lost 4 bases and 4 bases, in that order; junction bases with no gene match: 5. Germline V gives CDR1 KGHDR, CDR2 SFDVKD. The CDR3 spells CATSDPGLAGYNEQFF. The CDR3 nucleotides read TGTGCCACCAGTGACCCCGGACTAGCGGGTTACAATGAGCAGTTCTTC.

This clonotype showed up many times. The conserved closing phenylalanine or tryptophan is absent in this CDR3, likely reflecting a read error. The DNA is omitted, as the CDR3 cannot be located on it reliably, and the CDR3 follows TCRdb's listing. The chain is built from TRBV30 and TRBJ2-1; TRBD2, the D gene given by the table, was not confirmed from the DNA. The CDR3 extends over 14 residues, inclusive of both ends. Germline lookup yields CDR1 GTSNPN and CDR2 SVGIG (reference sequence). The CDR3 sequence: CAWRLAGGPSRPQI.

This clonotype was counted once. This rearrangement joins TRBV7-9 to TRBJ2-5; 9 bases match TRBD1. V lost 4 bases, J lost 3 bases, and 6 bases stayed unmatched. There are 15 residues in the CDR3. From germline, CDR1 is SEHNR and CDR2 FQNEAQ (reference sequence). The CDR3 region is CASSSYGDREETQYF. CDR3 nucleotide sequence: TGTGCCAGCAGCTCATATGGGGACAGGGAAGAGACCCAGTACTTC.

This clonotype appeared many times. The chain carries TRBV3-1 and TRBJ1-4; 11 nucleotides align to TRBD1. J gave up 8 bases and V 6 bases, and 2 bases lay outside the gene matches. The CDR3 has 13 amino acids. Per the germline V gene, CDR1 is LGHDT and CDR2 is YNNKEL (reference sequence). CDR3 DNA: TGTGCCAGCAGGGACAGGGGGCAGGAAAAACTGTTTTTT. Translated, it gives CASRDRGQEKLFF. Full variable domain (remainder filled in from reference TRBV3-1 and TRBJ1-4): DTAVSQTPKYLVTQMGNDKSIKCEQNLGHDTMYWYKQDSKKFLKIMFSYNNKELIINETVPNRFSPKSPDKAHLNLHINSLELGDSAVYFCASRDRGQEKLFFGSGTQLSVL.

In this sample, this clonotype turned up many times. The chain couples TRBV9 to TRBJ2-1, with 7 nucleotides matching TRBD2. The V segment lost 3 bases and the J segment 3 bases; nucleotides outside the gene matches: 6. Germline CDR1 reads SGDLS; CDR2 reads YYNGEE. This CDR3 contains 15 residues. As DNA, the CDR3 is TGTGCCAGCAGCGCCCGGGGGGAGGACTACAATGAGCAGTTCTTC. Amino acid sequence: CASSARGEDYNEQFF.

This clonotype has ten or more counts. The chain joins TRBV10-3 to TRBJ1-2, with a tentative D call TRBD1 (5 bases). V was clipped by 2 bases and J by 0 bases, with 10 bases between them. CDR1 and CDR2 (germline): ENHRY, SYGVKD. The CDR3 has 15 residues. CDR3 coding DNA: TGTGCCATCAGTGAGCGGGGACTCCCTAACTATGGCTACACCTTC. Translating it yields CAISERGLPNYGYTF.